This T cell receptor (beta chain) comes out of a study of control samples from healthy donors and cancer patients. Measured with immunoSEQ multiplex PCR; TCRdb has only the in-frame clones, and not every one. This sample yields roughly 100,000 clones, of which roughly 91% are seen a single time; about 7.8% belongs to the top ten. The CDR3 extends over 12 amino acids. Per the germline V gene, CDR1 is KGHDR and CDR2 is SFDVKD. Trimming stripped 0 bases from V and 2 bases from J, with 0 bases between. This clone was seen a few times. This TCR was sampled from a young man in good health. Sequencing used blood. The V gene is TRBV24-1, the J gene TRBJ1-2; D not certain. The CDR3 bases are TGTGCCACCAGTGATTTGAACTATGGCTACACCTTC. Encoded protein: CATSDLNYGYTF.